This entry describes one T cell receptor (beta chain). Antigen specificity is unknown. The sample comes from a study of cytomegalovirus exposure and HLA in healthy donors. CDR3 size: 14 residues. V lost 6 bases to trimming and J lost 4 bases; unmatched junction nucleotides: 6. Germline-derived CDR1 and CDR2 are MNHEY and SMNVEV (reference sequence). Study outcomes and limitations: The availability of immune exposure information extended only to CMV serostatus. Most of the TCR beta V segments (in an earlier analysis) were productive either about 87% or about 30% of the time.

The PCR contained 60 Vbeta and 13 Jbeta primers. Clones were read by immunoSEQ multiplex PCR, and TCRdb kept only the in-frame ones, dropping some. The sample contains 100,000 to 150,000 clones, approximately 87% of which appear only once. The chain recombines TRBV27 with TRBJ2-7; 10 bases are a match to TRBD1. The sample comprised PBMCs. This TCR derives from a man aged 18 to 29 in good health and CMV-seropositive. This chain's CDR3 is CASRPGQGLYEQYF. CDR3 nucleotides: TGTGCCAGCAGACCGGGACAGGGGCTATACGAGCAGTACTTC.